This TCR beta chain was captured by sequencing in a study of blood T cell repertoires in COVID-19. Study background: Acute and convalescent COVID-19 samples came from the United States, Italy and Spain. In each case, the material was cDNA or gDNA derived from T cells, B-cell-depleted T cells, or PBMCs.

Per the original methods: Amplifying reference gene primers gave estimates of nucleated cell counts. Some clones are missing from TCRdb's copy, which holds only in-frame ones; the method was immunoSEQ multiplex PCR. The V and J calls and clone size were taken over from that table, and D and trimming were inferred from the DNA. The table includes around 240,000 clones, about 85% detected once. The CDR3 extends over 18 amino acids. The chain recombines TRBV21-1 with TRBJ1-2; the table's D call of TRBD1 was not tested on the DNA. TRBV21-1 is a listed pseudogene. Sequencing was performed on peripheral blood. The receptor's source is a man aged 40-49 years with acute or convalescent COVID-19. The CDR3 region is CASSKEETGAPKGYGYTF. The DNA of the CDR3 is TGTGCCAGCAGCAAGGAGGAGACAGGGGCCCCCAAGGGCTATGGCTACACCTTC.